This note documents a single T cell receptor beta chain sequence. Its cognate antigen has yet to be identified. No base quality values were provided; no much bigger clone lies one nucleotide off. The data derive from a study of brain T cells in children with intractable seizures (dated by TCRdb to the early 2020s). For the wider study: Resected brain tissue from some 49 pediatric epilepsy surgery cases was initially screened for immune gene transcripts with a NanoString immunology panel. Of the roughly 12 selected surgery cases, pre-surgery blood was also sequenced for eight, so four had brain tissue only. The paper as a whole reports these results and caveats: The patients' HCMV serostatus was not known, and viral specificity was inferred solely from CDR3 sequence similarity. Because sequencing depth differed between pre- and post-surgery blood, the absence of clones from the pre-surgery sample may reflect undersampling.

The sample's time point label is to be understood as: blood from clinic visit 5 months post-surgery; TSC patient then seizure free. The surgery cases showing the highest brain T cell transcript signatures were chosen for TCR beta chain sequencing of brain tissue and, when available, of blood. Before surgery, patients had received at least one anti-epileptic drug. TCR-sequenced patients were children with drug-resistant epilepsy due to tuberous sclerosis complex, focal cortical dysplasia, Rasmussen encephalitis or hemimegalencephaly. Bulk genomic DNA was isolated from unsorted brain tissue and whole blood using the Monarch genomic DNA purification kit. The immunoSEQ assay was used to generate TCR beta chain sequences from genomic DNA. As for the original processing: CDR3 sequences not starting with the conserved framework cysteine at position 104 were manually removed. To get clonality, the normalized Shannon's Diversity Index was subtracted from one, giving values from 0 (maximal diversity) to 1 (oligoclonal). Chi-squared comparison-of-proportions tests were used to check whether the frequency of the same CDR3 differed between samples, for example brain versus blood. Public clonotypes were identified by searching immuneACCESS, and similarity to known antiviral clonotypes was assessed with the VDJdb browser. TCRdb's version of the immuneACCESS table is confined to in-frame rearrangements and falls short of the full clone set. An unresolved V gene accounts for under half of the shortfall where checked; the remainder is of unknown origin. The DNA was the basis for D and trimming; V, J and clone size are from that table. The sample table holds about 340,000 clones, of which 85% to 95% were seen once. The ten top clones hold around 6% of the sample.

For CDR1 and CDR2, the germline V gene lists KGHDR and SFDVKD. The CDR3 goes from the cysteine to the phenylalanine over 13 residues. Solely the CDR3 DNA is kept, with 39 bases framed from the first base. V is clipped by 9 bases and J by 6 bases, and the sequence between their germline boundaries is 14 bases long. The sequence joins TRBV24-1 to TRBJ1-5, with TRBD1 as a weak D call on 6 bases. The sequence was obtained from a boy under three years old with tuberous sclerosis and intractable seizures. The sample in question was peripheral blood, obtained roughly 5 months after surgery. In nucleotide form, the sequence is TGTGCCACCCCCCGCCAGGGGTCTCAGCCCCAGCATTTT. It codes for CATPRQGSQPQHF.